This T cell receptor (beta chain) originates from a study of blood T cell repertoires in COVID-19. Study summary: T cells, B-cell-depleted T cells, or PBMCs provided the cDNA or gDNA that served as material.

The CDR3 is made up of 17 amino acids. Deletions cut 0 bases from V and 0 bases from J, with 13 bases between. Germline values: CDR1 LGHNA, CDR2 YSLEER. Seattle patient enrollment occurred during active infection, with longitudinal follow-up thereafter. In the original analysis: Cell counts per sample came from amplifying reference gene primers. Repertoires were generated with immunoSEQ multiplex PCR, while TCRdb's copy carries only in-frame clones and drops some. That table is the source of V, J and clone size, and D and trimming were worked out from the DNA. Of approximately 120,000 clones listed, 75% to 90% are singletons.

J is TRBJ2-3 and V is TRBV4-3; tentatively, D is TRBD2 (6 bases). The clonotype comes from an elderly woman with COVID-19, enrolled during active disease. The sample was peripheral blood. CDR3 in DNA: TGCGCCAGCAGCCAAGATTTCCGGCGGGGAAGCACAGATACGCAGTATTTT. It encodes CASSQDFRRGSTDTQYF.